This TCR beta chain came from a study of CXCR3-negative and CXCR3-positive naive CD8 T cells (dated by TCRdb to about 2019). In the study overall: In total, about 135 million TRB reads were obtained, or roughly 1.5 +/- 0.3 million reads per library. Diversity and physicochemical repertoire analyses were performed on 11 donors pooled from two independent experiments. TRBV-TRBJ cluster analysis included naive subsets from a handful of donors and memory cells from 3 donors.

Findings and caveats that apply to the study as a whole: Because CXCR3 expression was partially decreased after cryopreservation, freshly isolated PBMCs were used for most assays. TRB CDR3s from CXCR3-positive naive cells showed higher hydrophobicity (lower Kidera factor 4), lower energy, and higher strength and volume indices than CXCR3-negative naive cells. Both naive subsets had comparably high repertoire diversity, while memory CD8+ T cells had much lower repertoire diversity. TRBV-TRBJ usage was similar between naive CXCR3-negative and CXCR3-positive cells from the same donor, while memory cells showed distinct patterns. Because surface CD5, which has been linked to self-reactivity in mice, was comparable between naive subsets, TCR interaction strength was also inferred from TRB CDR3 physicochemical properties.

For every CD8+ T cell subset, 300,000 cells were flow-sorted straight into RLT lysis buffer, and each subset was sorted in triplicate. Naive CD8+ T cells were defined stringently as CD45RO-CCR7+CD27+CD95- to exclude memory contaminants. Using standard density gradient centrifugation, peripheral blood mononuclear cells were isolated from buffy coats. A FACSAria III was used to flow-sort naive CXCR3-negative and CXCR3-positive CD8+ T cells. Total RNA was extracted from sorted cells with an RNeasy Mini Kit. Taken from cysteine to phenylalanine, the CDR3 has 15 residues. No DNA is recorded. CDR1 is given as MNHEY and CDR2 as SVGEGT, both from the germline V gene. Sequenced on a NextSeq 550. The Human TCR Profiling Kit (MiLaboratory) was used to prepare UMI-labeled 5' RACE TRB cDNA libraries. The full amount of extracted RNA was used for cDNA synthesis, and the full amount of resulting cDNA was used for PCR amplification. Libraries were prepared in parallel with an identical number of PCR cycles. The authors' pipeline ran thus. About 54,000 +/- 9,700 unique UMI-labeled TRB cDNA molecules per library were extracted with MIGEC and MiXCR, with at least two reads per UMI required. An average of roughly 40,000 +/- 10,000 functional in-frame TRB CDR3 nucleotide clonotypes without stop codons was found per library. After downsampling to 5000 UMI-labeled TRB molecules per sample, diversity metrics, including normalized Shannon-Wiener and Chao1, were computed in VDJtools. VDJtools computed clonotype-size-weighted physicochemical properties of the central five CDR3 residues: interaction energy, strength, volume and Kidera factor 4. TCRdb reprocessed the reads, and each CDR3 protein sequence is entered once, without DNA. These V and J calls are TCRdb output, not the study's own analysis. The table of this sample itemizes 75,000 to 100,000 distinct CDR3 sequences. The top ten constitute about 1.4% of the sample.

A word on this clonotype: The antigen it recognizes is unknown.

Material for sequencing was naive CXCR3- CD8+ T cells from blood. The cell subset or site label, read with the paper, signifies: CD45RO-CCR7+CD27+CD95- naive CD8+ T cells lacking CXCR3 (TNR3-). The TCR sequence derives from a human donor in good health. Some clones in this sample may be carry-over from other donors' samples. The chain joins TRBV6-2 or TRBV6-3 to TRBJ2-1. The CDR3 amino acid sequence is: CASSYDQLVYNEQFF.